This T cell receptor beta chain was profiled in a study of CD8+ T cells in alopecia areata. Treatment noted: oral pan-JAK inhibitor, 5-10 mg twice daily. Trimming took 5 bases from V and 1 from J, leaving 9 bases between them. This CDR3 comprises 13 residues. Germline CDR1 is SQVTM and CDR2 is ANQGSEA. As the sequencing template, cDNA was produced by extracting RNA and reverse transcribing it. Libraries were prepared by immunoSEQ multiplex PCR; TCRdb keeps only in-frame clonotypes and omits some of them. The sample carries about 190,000 clones, around 56% recorded once. The clonotype was recovered from a human donor with alopecia areata. The chain recombines TRBV29-1 with TRBJ1-5, with D tentatively TRBD1 (5 bases). The sample here was CD4+ T cells sorted from blood, taken at week 4, from a patient treated with tofacitinib. The CDR3 reads CSVRTHSNQPQHF. The CDR3 DNA sequence: TGCAGCGTTAGGACACACAGCAATCAGCCCCAGCATTTT.